A selection of T cell receptor beta chains follows, all from one sample in a study of cytotoxic CD8 clonotypes in ibrutinib-treated CLL. Produced via immunoSEQ multiplex PCR; TCRdb's table is partial and in-frame only. The sample lists 150,000 to 200,000 clones; around nine tenths were seen once. The sample consisted of PBMCs, taken at disease progression, from a patient treated with ibrutinib. All receptors derive from a human donor with chronic lymphocytic leukemia. CDR3s include the opening cysteine and the closing phenylalanine or tryptophan. D genes are given only for firm matches. Size values are once, few and many counts, or a class for expanded clones, and some rows have none.

V gene	J gene	D gene	clone size	CDR3 protein	CDR3 DNA
TRBV6-1	TRBJ1-2	NA	NA	CASSDLAVGRAFDGYTF	TGTGCCAGCAGTGACCTTGCAGTTGGCAGGGCGTTTGATGGCTACACCTTC
TRBV9	TRBJ1-5	NA	NA	CASSVGEGGHQPQHF	TGTGCCAGCAGCGTAGGGGAAGGGGGTCATCAGCCCCAGCATTTT
TRBV7-2	TRBJ2-7	TRBD1	NA	CASSLVGGGTGSYEQYF	TGTGCCAGCAGCTTAGTTGGGGGCGGGACAGGGAGCTACGAGCAGTACTTC
TRBV2	TRBJ1-2	NA	NA	CASSEALVSGGYGYTF	TGTGCCAGCAGTGAAGCGCTCGTCTCCGGGGGCTATGGCTACACCTTC
TRBV5-6	TRBJ2-3	NA	NA	CASSWLSGRTDTQYF	TGTGCCAGCAGCTGGCTCTCCGGCCGCACAGATACGCAGTATTTT
TRBV6-5	TRBJ2-1	TRBD2	NA	CASSRLAGIFDEQFF	TGTGCCAGCAGTCGTCTAGCGGGAATCTTTGATGAGCAGTTCTTC
TRBV5-1	TRBJ2-3	NA	few	CASSLVGGSTDTQYF	TGCGCCAGCAGCTTGGTAGGCGGGAGCACAGATACGCAGTATTTT
TRBV7-9	TRBJ1-1	NA	NA	CASSFRENTEAFF	TGTGCCAGCAGCTTCAGGGAGAACACTGAAGCTTTCTTT
TRBV4-1	TRBJ1-5	NA	NA	CASSPVLFGQPQHF	TGCGCCAGCAGCCCCGTCCTTTTCGGTCAGCCCCAGCATTTT
TRBV30	TRBJ2-1	TRBD2	NA	CAWSHGTSGYNEQFF	TGTGCCTGGAGTCACGGGACTAGCGGTTACAATGAGCAGTTCTTC
TRBV4-3	TRBJ1-2	NA	NA	CASSQAGIYGYTF	TGCGCCAGCAGCCAAGCTGGGATCTATGGCTACACCTTC
TRBV9	TRBJ2-1	NA	NA	CASSERPYNEQFF	TGTGCCAGCAGCGAACGCCCGTACAATGAGCAGTTCTTC
TRBV18	TRBJ1-1	NA	NA	CASSTGASPNTEAFF	TGTGCCAGCTCAACCGGAGCTTCCCCTAACACTGAAGCTTTCTTT
TRBV7-9	TRBJ1-5	NA	NA	CASSTSNGRGHNQPQHF	TGTGCCAGCAGCACCTCAAACGGGAGGGGTCACAATCAGCCCCAGCATTTT